This T cell receptor beta chain was sequenced during a study of shared clonotypes between healthy human individuals. In the case of this clone: Its cognate antigen is unknown.

Whole-study results and caveats: Blood alone was sampled, and tissue repertoires likely differ. Some naive CD4 clonotypes, around 5%, turned up in common across several donors.

The CDR3 runs 17 residues. Germline V lookup: CDR1 MDHEN, CDR2 SYDVKM. Trimming removed 6 bases from V and 11 bases from J; junction bases left unmatched: 19. Using immunoSEQ multiplex PCR, the repertoire was profiled, and TCRdb retains in-frame clones only, with some absent. Of approximately 650,000 clones in the sample, around 95% were seen once. Naive CD8 cells, CD45RO-negative and positively selected for CCR7, excluded terminally differentiated effector memory CD45RA+ cells. The sequence came from a woman aged 25 to 39 in good health. V and J are TRBV28 and TRBJ1-4, with TRBD1 identical over 9 bases. Sequencing was performed on naive CD8+ T cells sorted from blood. The CDR3 region has the DNA TGTGCCAGCAGCCCCGGACAGGGGAGTCTTCGCCAGTGGAAACTGTTTTTT. It codes for CASSPGQGSLRQWKLFF.